These T cell receptor beta chains were read from a single sample in a study of cytomegalovirus exposure and HLA in healthy donors. Sequencing was performed with immunoSEQ multiplex PCR; in TCRdb, only in-frame clones are kept and a portion is missing. The data show around 150,000 clones, with roughly 80% seen just once and nearly 7% held by the top ten. The specimen was PBMCs. The source of these receptors is a man in his forties in good health and CMV-seropositive. CDR3s include the opening cysteine and the closing phenylalanine or tryptophan. The order of the fields is V gene, D gene, CDR3 length, clone size, J gene, CDR3 DNA, CDR3 protein. D genes are given only for firm matches. Size values are once, few and many counts, or a class for expanded clones, and some rows have none.

v_gene: TRBV5-5; d_gene: TRBD1; len: 17; abundance: .; j_gene: TRBJ1-5; CDR3nt: TGTGCCAGCAGCTTGACCCATGGACAGGGGAGACCTCTGGCCCAGCATTTT; CDR3aa: CASSLTHGQGRPLAQHF
v_gene: TRBV19; d_gene: TRBD1; len: 15; abundance: .; j_gene: TRBJ2-7; CDR3nt: TGTGCCAGTGGGGACAGGGGACGAGGGTCCTACGAGCAGTACTTC; CDR3aa: CASGDRGRGSYEQYF
v_gene: TRBV30; d_gene: .; len: 15; abundance: few; j_gene: TRBJ2-3; CDR3nt: TGTGCCTGGAGTGTTAGCTTCAAACCCCCAGATACGCAGTATTTT; CDR3aa: CAWSVSFKPPDTQYF
v_gene: TRBV27; d_gene: .; len: 16; abundance: few; j_gene: TRBJ2-7; CDR3nt: TGTGCCAGCAGCTATAAGGGGGGAGGGGTCTCCTACGAGCAGTACTTC; CDR3aa: CASSYKGGGVSYEQYF
v_gene: TRBV6-6; d_gene: TRBD1; len: 15; abundance: .; j_gene: TRBJ2-3; CDR3nt: TGTGCCAGCAGCCCAGGACAGGCCGGCACAGATACGCAGTATTTT; CDR3aa: CASSPGQAGTDTQYF
v_gene: TRBV18; d_gene: TRBD1; len: 14; abundance: .; j_gene: TRBJ1-2; CDR3nt: TGTGCCAGCTCACCTGTGGGACAGACGTATGGCTACACCTTC; CDR3aa: CASSPVGQTYGYTF
v_gene: TRBV6-1; d_gene: .; len: 13; abundance: .; j_gene: TRBJ2-7; CDR3nt: TGTGCCAGCAGTCCCGGGTCTCTCTACGAGCAGTACTTC; CDR3aa: CASSPGSLYEQYF
v_gene: TRBV5-4; d_gene: TRBD1; len: 15; abundance: .; j_gene: TRBJ1-2; CDR3nt: TGTGCCAGCAGCTCCCGAATTGACAGGGCCGAGGGCTACACCTTC; CDR3aa: CASSSRIDRAEGYTF
v_gene: TRBV7-6; d_gene: TRBD1; len: 17; abundance: .; j_gene: TRBJ2-5; CDR3nt: TGTGCCAGCAGCTCCCCGGCGTGGCAGGGGGAGAGGGAGACCCAGTACTTC; CDR3aa: CASSSPAWQGERETQYF
v_gene: TRBV19; d_gene: .; len: 13; abundance: few; j_gene: TRBJ1-5; CDR3nt: TGTGCCAGTCAAGGGGGTGGCAATCAGCCCCAGCATTTT; CDR3aa: CASQGGGNQPQHF
v_gene: TRBV19; d_gene: TRBD1; len: 15; abundance: .; j_gene: TRBJ1-2; CDR3nt: TGTGCCAGTAACCCATCCGGGACAGCTATCCGCGGGGTAACCTTC; CDR3aa: CASNPSGTAIRGVTF
v_gene: TRBV2; d_gene: .; len: 15; abundance: .; j_gene: TRBJ1-5; CDR3nt: TGTGCCAGCAGTGTTTGGGGCGGAAGCAATCAGCCCCAGCATTTT; CDR3aa: CASSVWGGSNQPQHF
v_gene: TRBV9; d_gene: .; len: 16; abundance: .; j_gene: TRBJ2-3; CDR3nt: TGTGCCAGCAGCGTAGGGACATCGCCTAACACAGATACGCAGTATTTT; CDR3aa: CASSVGTSPNTDTQYF
v_gene: TRBV7-9; d_gene: .; len: 15; abundance: .; j_gene: TRBJ2-1; CDR3nt: TGTGCCAGCAGCTTGGGCTCGAGCTCCTACAATGAGCAGTTCTTC; CDR3aa: CASSLGSSSYNEQFF
v_gene: TRBV7-8; d_gene: .; len: 14; abundance: .; j_gene: TRBJ2-5; CDR3nt: TGTGCCAGCAGCTTAGCGAGGTTTGGGGAGACCCAGTACTTC; CDR3aa: CASSLARFGETQYF
v_gene: TRBV6-5; d_gene: .; len: 15; abundance: .; j_gene: TRBJ1-1; CDR3nt: TGTGCCAGCAGCCTCCAACAGACCTTGAACACTGAAGCTTTCTTT; CDR3aa: CASSLQQTLNTEAFF
v_gene: TRBV7-9; d_gene: TRBD2; len: 14; abundance: .; j_gene: TRBJ2-4; CDR3nt: TGTGCCAGCAGCTCCGGACTAGCGGAAAACATTCAGTACTTC; CDR3aa: CASSSGLAENIQYF
v_gene: TRBV30; d_gene: .; len: 18; abundance: .; j_gene: TRBJ2-2; CDR3nt: TGTGCCTGGAGTGTATATGGAGGTGGCAGGCCGAACACCGGGGAGCTGTTTTTT; CDR3aa: CAWSVYGGGRPNTGELFF
v_gene: TRBV7-3; d_gene: .; len: 16; abundance: .; j_gene: TRBJ2-3; CDR3nt: TGTGCCAGCAGCACCGCGGCAAGCGAAGTCTTCGATACGCAGTATTTT; CDR3aa: CASSTAASEVFDTQYF
v_gene: TRBV6-6; d_gene: .; len: 12; abundance: .; j_gene: TRBJ2-7; CDR3nt: TGTGCCAGCAGTCTCGTATCCTACGAGCAGTACTTC; CDR3aa: CASSLVSYEQYF
v_gene: TRBV7-8; d_gene: TRBD2; len: 15; abundance: .; j_gene: TRBJ2-7; CDR3nt: TGTGCCAGCAGCTCTCACGGGAGGGGAACCTACGAGCAGTACTTC; CDR3aa: CASSSHGRGTYEQYF
v_gene: TRBV5-1; d_gene: TRBD1; len: 15; abundance: few; j_gene: TRBJ1-3; CDR3nt: TGCGCCAGCAGCAAACAGGGGGAGTCTGGAAACACCATATATTTT; CDR3aa: CASSKQGESGNTIYF
v_gene: TRBV7-9; d_gene: TRBD2; len: 16; abundance: once; j_gene: TRBJ2-2; CDR3nt: TGTGCCTGCCAGATGCAAGCGGGGAGGAGGTCCGGGGAGCTGTTTTTT; CDR3aa: CACQMQAGRRSGELFF
v_gene: TRBV6-6; d_gene: TRBD1; len: 14; abundance: .; j_gene: TRBJ2-7; CDR3nt: TGTGCCAGCAGTTTACAGGGGACATCCCACGAGCAGTACTTC; CDR3aa: CASSLQGTSHEQYF
v_gene: TRBV7-2; d_gene: .; len: 14; abundance: .; j_gene: TRBJ1-2; CDR3nt: TGTGCCAGCAGCTTAGGGTCGGGAAACTATGGCTACACCTTC; CDR3aa: CASSLGSGNYGYTF
v_gene: TRBV28; d_gene: .; len: 14; abundance: .; j_gene: TRBJ2-7; CDR3nt: TGTGCCAGCAGCACGGGTGGCCTCTCGTACGAGCAGTACTTC; CDR3aa: CASSTGGLSYEQYF
v_gene: TRBV29-1; d_gene: .; len: 14; abundance: .; j_gene: TRBJ2-5; CDR3nt: TGCAGCGTTGTGGACACCTCCTATTCCGAGACCCAGTACTTC; CDR3aa: CSVVDTSYSETQYF
v_gene: TRBV4-2; d_gene: TRBD1; len: 17; abundance: .; j_gene: TRBJ1-3; CDR3nt: TGTGCCAGCAGCCAAGATTTGGGGGGGGGACAGGTTAACACCATATATTTT; CDR3aa: CASSQDLGGGQVNTIYF